The clone carrying this T cell receptor beta chain is a singleton in its sample. Method: immunoSEQ multiplex PCR; TCRdb's copy keeps in-frame clones and lacks some. The sample has 70,000 to 90,000 clones; around 93% are singletons. Per the germline V gene, CDR1 is SGHTA and CDR2 is FQGTGA. V lost 5 bases and J lost 9; bases outside the gene matches: 10. The CDR3 runs 15 residues. This record comes from a study of T cell changes during pregnancy in multiple sclerosis. V gene TRBV7-3 combines with J gene TRBJ1-6; 7 bases are shared with TRBD1. The receptor was isolated from a female donor in good health, enrolled as a control in a pregnancy study. The starting material was peripheral blood, obtained in the second trimester of pregnancy. The CDR3 protein is CASSTRQGWSSPLHF. CDR3 in DNA: TGTGCCAGCAGCACAAGACAGGGCTGGAGTTCACCCCTCCACTTT.